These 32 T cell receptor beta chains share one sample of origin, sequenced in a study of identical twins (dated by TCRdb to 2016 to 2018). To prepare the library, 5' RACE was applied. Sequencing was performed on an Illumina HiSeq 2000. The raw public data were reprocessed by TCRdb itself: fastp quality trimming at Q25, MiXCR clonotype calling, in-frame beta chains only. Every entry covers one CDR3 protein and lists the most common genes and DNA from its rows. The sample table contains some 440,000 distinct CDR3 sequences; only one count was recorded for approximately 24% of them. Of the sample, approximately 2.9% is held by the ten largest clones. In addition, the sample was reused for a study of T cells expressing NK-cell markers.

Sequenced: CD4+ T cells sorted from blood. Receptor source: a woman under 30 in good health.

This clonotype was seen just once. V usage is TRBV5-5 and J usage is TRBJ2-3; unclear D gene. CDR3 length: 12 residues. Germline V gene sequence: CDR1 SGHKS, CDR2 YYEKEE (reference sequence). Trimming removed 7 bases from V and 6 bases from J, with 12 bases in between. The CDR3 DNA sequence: TGTGCCAGCGACGTTGGTACTGATACGCAGTATTTT. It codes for CASDVGTDTQYF.

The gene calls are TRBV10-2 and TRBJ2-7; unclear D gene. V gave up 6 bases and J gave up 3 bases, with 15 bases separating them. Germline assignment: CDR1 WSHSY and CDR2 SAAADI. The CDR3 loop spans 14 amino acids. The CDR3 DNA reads TGCGCCAGCAGCCTAGTAATAACTAACTACGAGCAGTACTTC. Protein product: CASSLVITNYEQYF.

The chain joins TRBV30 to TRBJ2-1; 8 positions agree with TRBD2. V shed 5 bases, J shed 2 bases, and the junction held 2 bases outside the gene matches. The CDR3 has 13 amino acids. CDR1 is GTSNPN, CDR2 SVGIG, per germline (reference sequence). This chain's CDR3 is CAWGRGAYNEQFF. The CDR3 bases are TGTGCCTGGGGGCGGGGGGCCTACAATGAGCAGTTCTTC.

CDR3 sequence reads: CASSLGRTSGRGQETQYF. CDR3 bases: TGCGCCAGCAGCTTGGGAAGGACTAGCGGGAGAGGGCAAGAGACCCAGTACTTC. This chain joins TRBV5-1 and TRBJ2-5, with 13 bases aligning to TRBD2. V was clipped by 0 bases and J by 2 bases; unmatched bases: 7. The CDR3 extends over 18 amino acids. Germline CDR1 and CDR2: SGHRS and YFSETQ.

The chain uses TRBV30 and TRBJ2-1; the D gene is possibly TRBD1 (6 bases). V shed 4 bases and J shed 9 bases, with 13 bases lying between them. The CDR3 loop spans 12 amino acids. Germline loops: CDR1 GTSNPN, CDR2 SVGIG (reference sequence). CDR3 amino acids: CAWIDTGIEQFF. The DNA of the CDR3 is TGTGCCTGGATTGATACAGGGATTGAGCAGTTCTTC.

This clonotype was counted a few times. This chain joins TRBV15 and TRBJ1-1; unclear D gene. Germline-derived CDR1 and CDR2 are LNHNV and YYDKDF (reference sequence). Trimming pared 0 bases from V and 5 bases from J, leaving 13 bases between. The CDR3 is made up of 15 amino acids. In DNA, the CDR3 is TGTGCCACCAGCAGAGAACTGGAGGTGTTTACTGAAGCTTTCTTT. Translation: CATSRELEVFTEAFF.

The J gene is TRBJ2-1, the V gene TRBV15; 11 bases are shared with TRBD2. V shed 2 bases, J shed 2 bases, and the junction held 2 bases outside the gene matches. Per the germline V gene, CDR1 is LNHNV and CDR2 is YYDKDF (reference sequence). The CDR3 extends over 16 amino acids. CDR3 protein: CATSRRGLAAYNEQFF. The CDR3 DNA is TGTGCCACCAGCAGACGGGGACTAGCGGCCTACAATGAGCAGTTCTTC.

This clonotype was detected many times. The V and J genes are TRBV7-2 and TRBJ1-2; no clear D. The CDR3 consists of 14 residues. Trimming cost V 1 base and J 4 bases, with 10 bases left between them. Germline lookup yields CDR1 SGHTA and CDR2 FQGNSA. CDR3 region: CASSLEGRSYGYTF. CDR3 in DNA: TGTGCCAGCAGCTTAGAGGGCAGATCCTATGGCTACACCTTC. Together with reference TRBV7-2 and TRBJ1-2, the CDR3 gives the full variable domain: GAGVSQSPSNKVTEKGKDVELRCDPISGHTALYWYRQSLGQGLEFLIYFQGNSAPDKSGLPSDRFSAERTGGSVSTLTIQRTQQEDSAVYLCASSLEGRSYGYTFGSGTRLTVV.

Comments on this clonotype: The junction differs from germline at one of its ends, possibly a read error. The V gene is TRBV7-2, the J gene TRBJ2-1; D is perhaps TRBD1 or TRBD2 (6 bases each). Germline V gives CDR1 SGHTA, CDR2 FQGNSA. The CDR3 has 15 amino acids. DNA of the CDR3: TGTGCCAGCAGCTTTTCGTGGGGGGCTGCTTCACCCCCAGCCTTC. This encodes CASSFSWGAASPPAF.

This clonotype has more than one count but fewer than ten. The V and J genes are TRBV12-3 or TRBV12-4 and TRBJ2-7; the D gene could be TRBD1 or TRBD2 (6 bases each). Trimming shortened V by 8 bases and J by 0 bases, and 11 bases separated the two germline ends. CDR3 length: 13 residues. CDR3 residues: CASGGHSSYEQYF. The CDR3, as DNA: TGTGCCAGCGGGGGGCACAGCTCCTACGAGCAGTACTTC.

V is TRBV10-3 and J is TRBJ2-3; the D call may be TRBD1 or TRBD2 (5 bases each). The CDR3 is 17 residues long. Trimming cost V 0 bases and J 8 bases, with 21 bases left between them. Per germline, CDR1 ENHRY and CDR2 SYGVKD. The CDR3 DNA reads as TGTGCCATCAGTGAGTCGAGGGGAGTTACGGTTCCGGGTACGCAGTATTTT. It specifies CAISESRGVTVPGTQYF.

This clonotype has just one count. Here the CDR3 DNA reads TGCGCCAGCAGCCCGGGACCGCCACAAGAGACCCAGTACTTC. Protein product: CASSPGPPQETQYF. The V gene is TRBV5-1, the J gene TRBJ2-5; D may match TRBD1 or TRBD2 (5 bases each). There are 14 residues in the CDR3. V lost 4 bases to trimming and J lost 2 bases, with 12 bases between them. Germline V gives CDR1 SGHRS, CDR2 YFSETQ. Supplemented by reference TRBV5-1 and TRBJ2-5, the full variable domain reads KAGVTQTPRYLIKTRGQQVTLSCSPISGHRSVSWYQQTPGQGLQFLFEYFSETQRNKGNFPGRFSGRQFSNSRSEMNVSTLELGDSALYLCASSPGPPQETQYFGPGTRLLVL.

CDR3 DNA sequence: TGCAGTGCTAGAGAAGGTAGCACCCGCGAGCAGTACTTC. Translating gives CSAREGSTREQYF. J is TRBJ2-7 and V is TRBV20-1; D unclear. The germline gives CDR1 DFQATT, CDR2 SNEGSKA (reference sequence). The CDR3 contains 13 residues. The V end was cut by 0 bases, the J end by 6 bases, with 12 bases between.

CDR3 in DNA: TGCGCCAGCAGCCATCAGGCTAGCGGGGGGGAGACCCAGTACTTC. The encoded protein is CASSHQASGGETQYF. The chain recombines TRBV4-3 with TRBJ2-5; 11 bases are a match to TRBD2. Germline CDR1 and CDR2: LGHNA and YSLEER. V was pared by 3 bases and J by 5 bases, with 5 bases of the junction left unmatched. The CDR3 sequence is 15 residues long.

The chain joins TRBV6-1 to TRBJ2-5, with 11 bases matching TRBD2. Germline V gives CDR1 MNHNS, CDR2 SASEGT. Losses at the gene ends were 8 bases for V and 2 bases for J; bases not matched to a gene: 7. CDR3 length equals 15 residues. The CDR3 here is CASGPGLAVQETQYF. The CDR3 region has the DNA TGTGCCAGCGGCCCGGGACTAGCGGTACAAGAGACCCAGTACTTC.

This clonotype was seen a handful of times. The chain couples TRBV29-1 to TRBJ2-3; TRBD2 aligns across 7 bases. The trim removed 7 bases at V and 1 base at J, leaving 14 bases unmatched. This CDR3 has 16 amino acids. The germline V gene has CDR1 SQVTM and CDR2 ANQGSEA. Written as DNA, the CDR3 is TGCAGCGCCCTTGGCGGGCTAGCGGCCGGCACAGATACGCAGTATTTT. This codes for CSALGGLAAGTDTQYF.

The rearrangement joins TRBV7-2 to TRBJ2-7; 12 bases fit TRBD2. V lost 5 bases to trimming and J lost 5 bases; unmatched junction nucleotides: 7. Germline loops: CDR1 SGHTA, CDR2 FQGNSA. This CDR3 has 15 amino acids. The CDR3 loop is CASSPPSGRGHEQYF. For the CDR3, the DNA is TGTGCCAGCAGCCCTCCTAGCGGGAGGGGCCACGAGCAGTACTTC. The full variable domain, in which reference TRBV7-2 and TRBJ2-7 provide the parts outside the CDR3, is GAGVSQSPSNKVTEKGKDVELRCDPISGHTALYWYRQSLGQGLEFLIYFQGNSAPDKSGLPSDRFSAERTGGSVSTLTIQRTQQEDSAVYLCASSPPSGRGHEQYFGPGTRLTVT.

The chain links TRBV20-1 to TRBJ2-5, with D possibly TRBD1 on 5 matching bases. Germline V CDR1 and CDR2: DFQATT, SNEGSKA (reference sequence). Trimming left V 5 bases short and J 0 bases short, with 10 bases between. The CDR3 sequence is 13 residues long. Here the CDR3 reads CSARTGYQETQYF. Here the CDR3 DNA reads TGCAGTGCTCGTACAGGTTACCAAGAGACCCAGTACTTC.

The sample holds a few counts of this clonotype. The CDR3 here is CASSLAGWDEKLFF. Written as DNA, the CDR3 is TGTGCCAGCAGCCTCGCAGGGTGGGATGAAAAACTGTTTTTT. V is TRBV3-1 and J is TRBJ1-4, with a possible D match to TRBD1 (5 bases). Trimming took off 4 bases at V and 6 bases at J, with 12 bases between the two ends. The CDR3 consists of 14 residues. CDR1 and CDR2 (germline): LGHDT, YNNKEL (reference sequence).

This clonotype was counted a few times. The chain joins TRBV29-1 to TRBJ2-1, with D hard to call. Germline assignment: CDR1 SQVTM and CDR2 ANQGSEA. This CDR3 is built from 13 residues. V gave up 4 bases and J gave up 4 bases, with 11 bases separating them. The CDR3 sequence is CSVVILVYNEQFF. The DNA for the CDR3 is TGCAGCGTTGTGATTTTGGTATACAATGAGCAGTTCTTC.

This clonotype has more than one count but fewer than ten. CDR3 loop: CASSQTGQNNSPLHF. Written as DNA, the CDR3 is TGTGCCAGCAGCCAAACCGGACAGAATAATTCACCCCTCCACTTT. The gene calls are TRBV7-2 and TRBJ1-6; D might be TRBD1 (6 bases). The CDR3 consists of 15 residues. With 5 bases removed from V and 5 bases from J, the gap between germline ends came to 13 bases. Per the germline V gene, CDR1 is SGHTA and CDR2 is FQGNSA. Filled out from reference TRBV7-2 and TRBJ1-6, the complete variable domain reads GAGVSQSPSNKVTEKGKDVELRCDPISGHTALYWYRQSLGQGLEFLIYFQGNSAPDKSGLPSDRFSAERTGGSVSTLTIQRTQQEDSAVYLCASSQTGQNNSPLHFGNGTRLTVT.

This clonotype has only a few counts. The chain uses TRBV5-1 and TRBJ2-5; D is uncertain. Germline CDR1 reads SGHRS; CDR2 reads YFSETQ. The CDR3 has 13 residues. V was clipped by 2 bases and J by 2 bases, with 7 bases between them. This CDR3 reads CASSLQRQETQYF. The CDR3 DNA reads TGCGCCAGCAGCTTACAACGGCAAGAGACCCAGTACTTC.

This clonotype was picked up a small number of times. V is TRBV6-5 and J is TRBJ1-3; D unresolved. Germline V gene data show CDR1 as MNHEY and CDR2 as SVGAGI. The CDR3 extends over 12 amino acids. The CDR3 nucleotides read TGTGCTGTTAGGAGCTCTGGAAACACCATATATTTT. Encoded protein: CAVRSSGNTIYF.

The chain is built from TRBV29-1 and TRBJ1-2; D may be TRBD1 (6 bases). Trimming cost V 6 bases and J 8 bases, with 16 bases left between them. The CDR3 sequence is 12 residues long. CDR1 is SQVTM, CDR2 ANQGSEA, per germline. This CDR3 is CSVGTGFGGYTF. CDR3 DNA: TGCAGCGTCGGAACAGGGTTTGGGGGCTACACCTTC.

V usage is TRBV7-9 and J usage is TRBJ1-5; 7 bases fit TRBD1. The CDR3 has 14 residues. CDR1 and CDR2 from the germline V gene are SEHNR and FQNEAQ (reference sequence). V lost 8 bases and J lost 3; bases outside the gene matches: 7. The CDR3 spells CASGSDRDNQPQHF. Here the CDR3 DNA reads TGTGCCAGCGGCTCTGACAGGGACAATCAGCCCCAGCATTTT.

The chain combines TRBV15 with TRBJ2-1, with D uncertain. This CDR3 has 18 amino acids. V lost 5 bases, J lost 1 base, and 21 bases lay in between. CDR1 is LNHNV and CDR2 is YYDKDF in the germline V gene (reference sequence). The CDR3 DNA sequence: TGTGCCACCAGCCGAGCTAAAGGGTTATCCCTATCCTACAATGAGCAGTTCTTC. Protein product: CATSRAKGLSLSYNEQFF.

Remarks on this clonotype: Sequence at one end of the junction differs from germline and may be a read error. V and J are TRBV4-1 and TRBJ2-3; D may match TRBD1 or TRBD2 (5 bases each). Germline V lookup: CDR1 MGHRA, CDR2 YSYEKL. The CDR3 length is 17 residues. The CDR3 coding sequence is TGTGCCAGGAGCCCGGGGCTTCTCCCACCCGGCACAGATACGCAGTATTTT. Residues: CARSPGLLPPGTDTQYF.

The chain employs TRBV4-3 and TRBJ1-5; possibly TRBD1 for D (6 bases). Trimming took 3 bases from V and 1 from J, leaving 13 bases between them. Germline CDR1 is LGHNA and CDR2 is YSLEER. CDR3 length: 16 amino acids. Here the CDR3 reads CASSHTLTGSNQPQHF. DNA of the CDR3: TGCGCCAGCAGCCACACCCTCACAGGGAGCAATCAGCCCCAGCATTTT.

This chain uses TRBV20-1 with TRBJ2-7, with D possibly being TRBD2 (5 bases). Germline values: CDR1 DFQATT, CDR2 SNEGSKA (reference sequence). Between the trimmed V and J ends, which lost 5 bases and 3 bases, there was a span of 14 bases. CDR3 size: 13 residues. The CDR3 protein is CSAAVRDIYEQYF. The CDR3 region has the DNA TGCAGTGCTGCCGTACGGGATATCTACGAGCAGTACTTC.

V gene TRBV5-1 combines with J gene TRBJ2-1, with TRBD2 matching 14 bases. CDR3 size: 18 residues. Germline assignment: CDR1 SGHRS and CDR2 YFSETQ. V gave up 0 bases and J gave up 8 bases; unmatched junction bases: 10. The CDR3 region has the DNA TGCGCCAGCAGCTTGGGGACTAGCGGGAGGATTGGGCTTCATGAGCAGTTCTTC. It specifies CASSLGTSGRIGLHEQFF. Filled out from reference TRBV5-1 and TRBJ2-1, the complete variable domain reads KAGVTQTPRYLIKTRGQQVTLSCSPISGHRSVSWYQQTPGQGLQFLFEYFSETQRNKGNFPGRFSGRQFSNSRSEMNVSTLELGDSALYLCASSLGTSGRIGLHEQFFGPGTRLTVL.

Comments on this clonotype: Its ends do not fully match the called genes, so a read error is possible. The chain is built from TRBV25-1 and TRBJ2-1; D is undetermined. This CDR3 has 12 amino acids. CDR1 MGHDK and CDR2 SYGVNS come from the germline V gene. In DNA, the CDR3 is TGTGCCAGCAGTGCCTCCTCCAATGAGCAGTTCTTC. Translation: CASSASSNEQFF.

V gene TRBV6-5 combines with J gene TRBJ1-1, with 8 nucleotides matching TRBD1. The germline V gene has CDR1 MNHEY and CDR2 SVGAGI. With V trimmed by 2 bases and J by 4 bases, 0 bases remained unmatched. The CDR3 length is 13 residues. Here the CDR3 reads CASSYGQGTEAFF. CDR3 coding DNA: TGTGCCAGCAGTTACGGACAGGGCACTGAAGCTTTCTTT.